This TCR beta chain stems from a study of T cell responses to AZD1222 COVID-19 vaccine. Overall study results and limits: Females made up more of the donors, who were largely white British, and clonal diversity may have come out too low. Regions left unmutated in variants are reportedly the target of nearly half of spike-specific TCRs. Following two doses of AZD1222, Spike-specific TCR breadth and depth rose.

Profiling relied on immunoSEQ multiplex PCR, and the TCRdb table lists in-frame clones only, not all of them. The table shows about 120,000 clones, with 70% to 90% occurring only once. This CDR3 region has 13 residues. CDR1 SGDLS and CDR2 YYNGEE come from the germline V gene. Trimming shortened V by 1 base and J by 5 bases, and 10 bases separated the two germline ends. Analysis merged second doses at about 4 or about 12 weeks. Of note for this clone: The antigen remains undetermined.

The TCR originated in an adult who received the AZD1222 COVID-19 vaccine. The sample here was peripheral blood, taken 28 days after the second AZD1222 dose. The chain couples TRBV9 to TRBJ2-7; D is perhaps TRBD1 (5 bases). CDR3 residues: CASSVSGHNEQYF. The DNA of the CDR3 is TGTGCCAGCAGCGTATCCGGACACAACGAGCAGTACTTC.